The next 29 T cell receptor beta chains were all read from a single sample in a study of blood T cell repertoires in COVID-19. Profiling relied on immunoSEQ multiplex PCR, and the TCRdb table lists in-frame clones only, not all of them. The data hold around 270,000 clones, with approximately 85% observed a single time. The source material was PBMCs or T cells enriched from blood (not recorded which). The receptors stem from a woman younger than 45 who had recovered from COVID-19.

This clone has more than one count but fewer than ten. The chain is built from TRBV30 and TRBJ1-1; 11 bases are a match to TRBD1. Germline V CDR1 and CDR2: GTSNPN, SVGIG (reference sequence). Trimming took 4 bases from V and 1 from J; bases not matched to a gene: 11. The CDR3 has 17 amino acids. CDR3 loop: CAWMNWGTGGSNTEAFF. CDR3 DNA: TGTGCCTGGATGAATTGGGGGACAGGGGGGTCGAACACTGAAGCTTTCTTT.

This sequence joins TRBV12-3 or TRBV12-4 and TRBJ2-7; TRBD1 agrees at 7 bases. The CDR3 spans 12 residues. Trimming took 6 bases from V and 6 from J; bases not matched to a gene: 5. CDR3 nucleotide sequence: TGTGCCAGCAGCCTGGACAGGCGCGAGCAGTACTTC. Translation: CASSLDRREQYF.

This chain uses TRBV6-2 or TRBV6-3 with TRBJ2-3; TRBD1 might be the D (7 bases). The V end lost 0 bases, the J end lost 2 bases, and 18 bases lay between the germline ends. In germline, CDR1 is MNHEY, CDR2 SVGEGT. The CDR3 loop spans 18 amino acids. CDR3 in DNA: TGTGCCAGCAGTTACTCCCCGAGTGGCGGGACAGCCACAGATACGCAGTATTTT. Translated, it gives CASSYSPSGGTATDTQYF.

The chain employs TRBV24-1 and TRBJ2-1; D gene ambiguous. This CDR3 is 16 amino acids long. Trimming stripped 2 bases from V and 0 bases from J, with 10 bases between. Germline-derived CDR1 and CDR2 are KGHDR and SFDVKD. CDR3 loop: CATSDYEKDSYNEQFF. As DNA, the CDR3 is TGTGCCACCAGTGATTACGAGAAAGACTCCTACAATGAGCAGTTCTTC.

V gene TRBV9 combines with J gene TRBJ2-7; D perhaps matches TRBD1 (5 bases). V was cut by 2 bases and J by 5 bases, with 11 bases left in between. There are 13 residues in the CDR3. Germline values: CDR1 SGDLS, CDR2 YYNGEE. The CDR3 sequence: CASSVRGGNEQYF. The CDR3 nucleotides are TGTGCCAGCAGCGTTAGGGGTGGGAACGAGCAGTACTTC.

The chain has TRBV30 and TRBJ2-5; D call uncertain. V lost 2 bases to trimming and J lost 2 bases, with 6 bases between them. The CDR3 is 12 residues long. From germline, CDR1 is GTSNPN and CDR2 SVGIG (reference sequence). The CDR3 loop reads CAWSFLQETQYF. CDR3 bases: TGTGCCTGGAGTTTTCTTCAAGAGACCCAGTACTTC.

CDR3 in amino acids: CASSFGGLSYNEQFF. Here the CDR3 DNA reads TGTGCCAGCAGCTTTGGAGGTCTCTCCTACAATGAGCAGTTCTTC. V and J are TRBV5-6 and TRBJ2-1, with D maybe TRBD2 (5 bases). V gave up 2 bases and J gave up 0 bases, with 9 bases separating them. The CDR3 consists of 15 residues. CDR1 and CDR2 from the germline V gene are SGHDT and YYEEEE.

As to this clone: Other nucleotide sequences in the sample specify the same CDR3. The chain links TRBV5-1 to TRBJ2-1; 7 nucleotides match TRBD1. The germline V gene has CDR1 SGHRS and CDR2 YFSETQ. The CDR3 runs to 14 residues. V shed 2 bases and J 3 bases; nucleotides not matched to a gene: 2. In DNA form, the CDR3 reads TGCGCCAGCAGCTTCGGGACAGACTACAATGAGCAGTTCTTC. Its translation is CASSFGTDYNEQFF.

The chain links TRBV9 to TRBJ1-1, with D perhaps TRBD1 (5 bases). The germline V gene has CDR1 SGDLS and CDR2 YYNGEE. This CDR3 has 13 amino acids. Trimming took off 4 bases at V and 6 bases at J, with 13 bases between the two ends. CDR3 in DNA: TGTGCCAGCAGCCCCTCCTGGGGCCCTGAAGCTTTCTTT. It specifies CASSPSWGPEAFF.

The genes are TRBV9 and TRBJ2-1, with TRBD2 matching 9 bases. Germline lookup yields CDR1 SGDLS and CDR2 YYNGEE. V dropped 2 bases and J dropped 5; count of bases not matched to a gene: 5. This CDR3 spans 15 amino acids. Here the CDR3 DNA reads TGTGCCAGCAGCGTTGCGGGAGGGCCCCACAATGAGCAGTTCTTC. It specifies CASSVAGGPHNEQFF.

The V gene is TRBV15, the J gene TRBJ2-7; the match to TRBD1 covers 7 bases. This CDR3 is built from 16 residues. Germline trimming cut 6 bases from V and 3 bases from J; bases unmatched to any gene: 14. Germline lookup yields CDR1 LNHNV and CDR2 YYDKDF (reference sequence). The chain's CDR3 is CATSNEERQGFYEQYF. CDR3 bases: TGTGCCACCAGTAACGAAGAGCGACAGGGCTTCTACGAGCAGTACTTC.

This chain connects TRBV19 to TRBJ2-3; D remains ambiguous. Trimming removed 5 bases at V and 6 bases at J, with 15 bases between. CDR1 and CDR2 (germline): LNHDA, SQIVND (reference sequence). The CDR3 spans 14 residues. CDR3 sequence (DNA): TGTGCCAGTAGTCCCCCGCCGAGTAGCGATACGCAGTATTTT. Its translation: CASSPPPSSDTQYF.

This clone was counted between two and nine times. This sequence joins TRBV19 and TRBJ1-1; TRBD1 is a possible D gene (6 bases). Germline CDR1 and CDR2: LNHDA and SQIVND (reference sequence). V was clipped by 5 bases and J by 3 bases, with 19 bases between them. This CDR3 is 16 amino acids long. The DNA of the CDR3 is TGTGCCAGTAGTGCCCCGAGGACAGTGGGTGACACTGAAGCTTTCTTT. Encoded protein: CASSAPRTVGDTEAFF.

On this clone itself: Different DNA sequences within this sample yield the same CDR3. This rearrangement joins TRBV28 to TRBJ1-2; unclear D gene. V shed 5 bases and J shed 2 bases, with 3 bases lying between them. CDR1 MDHEN and CDR2 SYDVKM come from the germline V gene. This CDR3 spans 11 amino acids. The CDR3 reads CASSLNYGYTF. The CDR3 DNA sequence: TGTGCCAGCAGTCTGAACTATGGCTACACCTTC.

This chain uses TRBV28 with TRBJ2-7, with 7 nucleotides matching TRBD2. The trim removed 3 bases at V and 1 base at J, leaving 3 bases unmatched. This CDR3 is 14 amino acids long. Germline-derived CDR1 and CDR2 are MDHEN and SYDVKM. CDR3 protein: CASSLSGGSYEQYF. The CDR3 bases are TGTGCCAGCAGTTTGTCGGGAGGATCCTACGAGCAGTACTTC.

V is TRBV12-3 or TRBV12-4 and J is TRBJ1-4; D call uncertain. The CDR3 length is 11 residues. Between the trimmed V and J ends, which lost 5 bases and 7 bases, there was a span of 5 bases. The CDR3 nucleotides read TGTGCCAGCAGTCGGGGTGAAAAACTGTTTTTT. Translation gives CASSRGEKLFF.

The rearrangement links TRBV19 to TRBJ2-2; 8 bases agree with TRBD2. The V gene's germline CDR1 is LNHDA and CDR2 SQIVND (reference sequence). The length of the CDR3 is 16 residues. The V gene end was trimmed by 5 bases and the J gene end by 7 bases; junction bases not matched to a gene: 12. The CDR3 DNA is TGTGCCAGTAGTTTAGTAGCGGGACCCTCGGGCGGGGAGCTGTTTTTT. Encoded protein: CASSLVAGPSGGELFF. Full variable domain (outside the CDR3, taken from reference TRBV19 and TRBJ2-2): DGGITQSPKYLFRKEGQNVTLSCEQNLNHDAMYWYRQDPGQGLRLIYYSQIVNDFQKGDIAEGYSVSREKKESFPLTVTSAQKNPTAFYLCASSLVAGPSGGELFFGEGSRLTVL.

The chain links TRBV18 to TRBJ2-6; 8 bases map to TRBD1. The V and J ends lost 5 bases and 2 bases, in that order; junction bases with no gene match: 2. The germline gives CDR1 KGHSH, CDR2 LQKENI. This CDR3 contains 15 residues. CDR3: CASSRDRPGANVLTF. The CDR3 coding sequence is TGTGCCAGCTCAAGGGACAGGCCTGGGGCCAACGTCCTGACTTTC.

Only one count was recorded for this clone. This CDR3 reads CASSPGDRSYEQYF. CDR3 DNA: TGTGCCAGCAGTCCCGGGGACAGATCCTACGAGCAGTACTTC. This chain links TRBV6-5 with TRBJ2-7, with TRBD1 matching over 7 bases. Germline V gene data show CDR1 as MNHEY and CDR2 as SVGAGI. This CDR3 has 14 amino acids. V shed 5 bases, J shed 1 base, and the junction held 5 bases outside the gene matches.

The chain uses TRBV7-9 and TRBJ2-1, with TRBD2 matching 8 bases. There are 15 residues in the CDR3. CDR1 is SEHNR and CDR2 is FQNEAQ in the germline V gene (reference sequence). V dropped 8 bases and J dropped 4; count of bases not matched to a gene: 10. This chain's CDR3 is CASRLTSGVYNEQFF. DNA of the CDR3: TGTGCCAGCCGACTTACTAGCGGAGTGTACAATGAGCAGTTCTTC. Full variable domain (outside the CDR3, taken from reference TRBV7-9 and TRBJ2-1): DTGVSQNPRHKITKRGQNVTFRCDPISEHNRLYWYRQTLGQGPEFLTYFQNEAQLEKSRLLSDRFSAERPKGSFSTLEIQRTEQGDSAMYLCASRLTSGVYNEQFFGPGTRLTVL.

Only a few counts were recorded for this clone. The rearrangement joins TRBV28 to TRBJ1-3; 9 bases are a match to TRBD1. The CDR3 extends over 15 amino acids. In germline, CDR1 is MDHEN, CDR2 SYDVKM. J gave up 3 bases and V 6 bases, and 6 bases lay outside the gene matches. As DNA, the CDR3 is TGTGCCAGCAGCTCTCCGACAGGGGGTGGAAACACCATATATTTT. It codes for CASSSPTGGGNTIYF.

The CDR3 DNA is TGTGCCAGCAGCTTGACGGGAAATAAGCAGACAGATACGCAGTATTTT. Protein: CASSLTGNKQTDTQYF. The genes are TRBV5-4 and TRBJ2-3, with a possible D match to TRBD2 (5 bases). V shed 1 base and J shed 3 bases, with 15 bases lying between them. Germline V gene sequence: CDR1 SGHNT, CDR2 YYREEE (reference sequence). The CDR3 has 16 residues.

This clone was observed a handful of times. V is TRBV7-2 and J is TRBJ2-4; TRBD2 might be the D (5 bases). Germline-derived CDR1 and CDR2 are SGHTA and FQGNSA. This CDR3 has 13 amino acids. V lost 5 bases and J lost 6, with 11 bases in between. The CDR3 region is CASSLGRANIQYF. The CDR3 DNA follows: TGTGCCAGCAGCCTCGGGCGGGCAAACATTCAGTACTTC.

The chain has TRBV5-1 and TRBJ1-6; 8 nucleotides agree with TRBD1. Germline V CDR1 and CDR2: SGHRS, YFSETQ. V was pared by 0 bases and J by 10 bases, with 6 bases of the junction left unmatched. This CDR3 contains 15 residues. The DNA of the CDR3 is TGCGCCAGCAGCTTGGATCAGGGGGCAGGATCACCCCTCCACTTT. Protein product: CASSLDQGAGSPLHF.

The chain is built from TRBV5-6 and TRBJ1-4; D possibly corresponds to TRBD1 (5 bases). CDR1 SGHDT and CDR2 YYEEEE come from the germline V gene. The V gene lost 3 bases and the J gene lost 5 bases, with 14 bases spanning the gap. This CDR3 is 15 amino acids long. The CDR3: CASSSYDGGNEKLFF. The CDR3 DNA reads TGTGCCAGCAGCTCCTATGACGGGGGGAATGAAAAACTGTTTTTT. Supplemented by reference TRBV5-6 and TRBJ1-4, the full variable domain reads DAGVTQSPTHLIKTRGQQVTLRCSPKSGHDTVSWYQQALGQGPQFIFQYYEEEERQRGNFPDRFSGHQFPNYSSELNVNALLLGDSALYLCASSSYDGGNEKLFFGSGTQLSVL.

This chain connects TRBV18 to TRBJ2-1; 7 bases map to TRBD2. Per the germline V gene, CDR1 is KGHSH and CDR2 is LQKENI. The CDR3 extends over 17 amino acids. V was clipped by 3 bases and J by 0 bases; unmatched bases: 8. The CDR3 loop is CASSPPSGASSYNEQFF. CDR3 nucleotides: TGTGCCAGCTCACCCCCTAGCGGAGCAAGCTCCTACAATGAGCAGTTCTTC. Full variable domain (missing parts from reference TRBV18 and TRBJ2-1): NAGVMQNPRHLVRRRGQEARLRCSPMKGHSHVYWYRQLPEEGLKFMVYLQKENIIDESGMPKERFSAEFPKEGPSILRIQQVVRGDSAAYFCASSPPSGASSYNEQFFGPGTRLTVL.

This clone occurred once. The CDR3 sequence: CASSPQTSGTYNEQFF. DNA of the CDR3: TGTGCCAGCAGCCCTCAGACTAGCGGTACCTACAATGAGCAGTTCTTC. The chain has TRBV7-3 and TRBJ2-1; the match to TRBD2 covers 9 bases. Germline-derived CDR1 and CDR2 are SGHTA and FQGTGA. CDR3 length: 16 amino acids. After removal of 5 bases from V and 2 bases from J, the junction contained 7 bases not matched to a gene.

This rearrangement joins TRBV5-6 to TRBJ2-1; perhaps TRBD2 as D (6 bases). The V gene's germline CDR1 is SGHDT and CDR2 YYEEEE. V lost 3 bases and J lost 4, with 17 bases in between. The CDR3 covers 16 residues. CDR3 coding DNA: TGTGCCAGCAGCTGGGAGGTGGGCGAAGTTTACAATGAGCAGTTCTTC. Protein product: CASSWEVGEVYNEQFF.

The chain combines TRBV9 with TRBJ2-1; the match to TRBD2 covers 11 bases. Germline assignment: CDR1 SGDLS and CDR2 YYNGEE. V dropped 0 bases and J dropped 10; count of bases not matched to a gene: 9. This CDR3 has 16 residues. The CDR3 region has the DNA TGTGCCAGCAGCGTAGCTCCACTAGCGGGAGCCCGGGAGCAGTTCTTC. Translation gives CASSVAPLAGAREQFF.